Each of the 20 T cell receptor beta chains below was sequenced from the same sample in a study of long-term antiretroviral therapy in people with HIV. Researchers report immunoSEQ v3.0 was run at survey level. Some clones are missing from TCRdb's copy, which holds only in-frame ones; the method was immunoSEQ multiplex PCR. Of about 28,000 clones listed, around 80% were seen once; the top ten hold approximately 9.4%. The input for sequencing was unsorted PBMCs, taken 1.5 years before starting antiretroviral therapy. The receptors here all came from a man between 18 and 35 years old with HIV.

The chain recombines TRBV7-3 with TRBJ1-2, with 8 bases that match TRBD1. Germline V gene data show CDR1 as SGHTA and CDR2 as FQGTGA. Losses at the gene ends were 5 bases for V and 4 bases for J; bases not matched to a gene: 3. This CDR3 has 13 amino acids. CDR3 region: CASSAGGSYGYTF. The DNA for the CDR3 is TGTGCCAGCAGCGCAGGGGGCAGCTATGGCTACACCTTC.

The chain has TRBV15 and TRBJ2-7; D call uncertain. This CDR3 region has 13 residues. CDR1 is LNHNV and CDR2 is YYDKDF in the germline V gene (reference sequence). V gave up 2 bases and J gave up 2 bases, with 7 bases separating them. The CDR3 loop is CATSRQRTYEQYF. The DNA of the CDR3 is TGTGCCACCAGCAGACAGCGAACCTACGAGCAGTACTTC.

By sample share, this clone is medium-sized. This chain uses TRBV4-1 with TRBJ2-1; 7 positions match TRBD2. The V gene's germline CDR1 is MGHRA and CDR2 YSYEKL. V trimming: 5 bases; J trimming: 7 bases; junction bases outside the gene matches: 5. There are 13 residues in the CDR3. The CDR3 loop is CASSYQAGNEQFF. As DNA, the CDR3 is TGCGCCAGCAGCTACCAAGCGGGGAATGAGCAGTTCTTC.

The rearrangement uses TRBV5-1 and TRBJ2-7; D could derive from TRBD1 or TRBD2 (5 bases each). With 4 bases removed from V and 4 bases from J, the gap between germline ends came to 24 bases. From germline, CDR1 is SGHRS and CDR2 YFSETQ. This CDR3 is built from 17 residues. The CDR3 is CASSLFVPGPKRYEQYF. DNA for the CDR3: TGCGCCAGCAGCCTGTTTGTACCGGGACCCAAGAGGTACGAGCAGTACTTC.

Concerning this clone: This may arise from a read error, as a much more abundant clone is one base away. This chain connects TRBV27 to TRBJ2-7, with 7 bases fitting TRBD2. The germline V gene has CDR1 MNHEY and CDR2 SMNVEV (reference sequence). There are 13 residues in the CDR3. J lost 3 bases, V lost 3 bases, and 2 bases had no gene match. The DNA of the CDR3 is TGTGCCAGCAGTTTGGGACTACACTACGAGCAGTACTTC. As protein: CASSLGLHYEQYF.

This rearrangement joins TRBV10-1 to TRBJ2-2; D unresolved. The CDR3 extends over 15 amino acids. Germline values: CDR1 WNHNN, CDR2 SYGVQD (reference sequence). Trimming took off 4 bases at V and 0 bases at J, with 9 bases between the two ends. The CDR3 bases are TGCGCCAGCAGTGGGGGAAAACCGAACACCGGGGAGCTGTTTTTT. Its translation: CASSGGKPNTGELFF.

The genes are TRBV14 and TRBJ2-7; 9 nucleotides agree with TRBD1. CDR3 length: 16 residues. J gave up 3 bases and V 4 bases, and 10 bases lay outside the gene matches. Germline values: CDR1 SGHDN, CDR2 FVKESK. CDR3: CASSRTKQGANYEQYF. Written as DNA, the CDR3 is TGTGCCAGCAGCCGCACCAAACAGGGGGCTAACTACGAGCAGTACTTC.

The chain recombines TRBV27 with TRBJ2-1; 13 positions agree with TRBD2. The CDR3 is 18 residues long. With V trimmed by 5 bases and J by 7 bases, 14 bases remained unmatched. Germline CDR1 MNHEY, CDR2 SMNVEV (reference sequence). CDR3 in amino acids: CASSPTSGGPREGNEQFF. CDR3 nucleotide sequence: TGTGCCAGCAGTCCGACTAGCGGGGGGCCCCGCGAAGGTAATGAGCAGTTCTTC.

The rearrangement links TRBV29-1 to TRBJ1-3; D is possibly TRBD1 (5 bases). The CDR3 sequence is 13 residues long. V lost 8 bases and J 4 bases, leaving 15 bases between the germline ends. The germline V gene encodes CDR1 SQVTM and CDR2 ANQGSEA. The CDR3 loop is CSFRPGSGNTIYF. The DNA for the CDR3 is TGCAGCTTTCGTCCAGGGTCGGGAAACACCATATATTTT.

The V call is TRBV4-1, the J call TRBJ1-5; D gene ambiguous. The CDR3 length is 17 residues. V lost 4 bases, J lost 2 bases, and 18 bases lay in between. In germline, CDR1 is MGHRA, CDR2 YSYEKL. CDR3 DNA sequence: TGCGCCAGCAGCCGAGTGGCTATCGGGATCGGCAATCAGCCCCAGCATTTT. This gives the protein CASSRVAIGIGNQPQHF.

This chain uses TRBV7-2 with TRBJ1-5, with D possibly being TRBD1 (6 bases). The CDR3 covers 13 residues. V gave up 3 bases and J gave up 5 bases, with 8 bases separating them. From germline, CDR1 is SGHTA and CDR2 FQGNSA. The CDR3 DNA follows: TGTGCCAGCAGCTTGGACAGCTATCAGCCCCAGCATTTT. Protein sequence: CASSLDSYQPQHF.

As for this clone: A read error may account for a junction end that differs from germline. The rearrangement uses TRBV13 and TRBJ2-3; D possibly corresponds to TRBD2 (6 bases). Germline V lookup: CDR1 PRHDT, CDR2 FYEKMQ (reference sequence). The CDR3 totals 17 residues. DNA of the CDR3: TGTGTCAGCAGCTTTTTAACGGGAGAGACGAGCCCAGATACGCAGTATTTT. This encodes CVSSFLTGETSPDTQYF.

The chain is built from TRBV7-2 and TRBJ1-3; possible D gene TRBD1, 6 bases. The germline V gene has CDR1 SGHTA and CDR2 FQGNSA. This CDR3 has 15 residues. The V and J ends lost 1 base and 7 bases respectively, with 14 bases between them. DNA for the CDR3: TGTGCCAGCAGCTTAGTAGGGCGGGACATTAACACCATATATTTT. Encoded protein: CASSLVGRDINTIYF.

The J gene is TRBJ2-1, the V gene TRBV5-4; D is unresolved. This CDR3 has 16 residues. Germline V gene data show CDR1 as SGHNT and CDR2 as YYREEE (reference sequence). V shed 0 bases and J shed 2 bases, with 12 bases lying between them. CDR3 nucleotide sequence: TGTGCCAGCAGCTTGGCCCTCGGTAGGCCCTACAATGAGCAGTTCTTC. It encodes CASSLALGRPYNEQFF.

The V gene is TRBV12-5, the J gene TRBJ1-4; D is possibly TRBD1 (6 bases). The V and J ends lost 6 bases and 8 bases respectively, with 13 bases between them. Germline V CDR1 and CDR2: LGHNT, FRNRAP. The CDR3 is made up of 13 amino acids. The chain's CDR3 is CASGPWGPEKLFF. CDR3 coding DNA: TGTGCTAGTGGACCATGGGGGCCGGAAAAACTGTTTTTT.

The chain employs TRBV25-1 and TRBJ1-5, with D unclear. The CDR3 totals 12 residues. Germline CDR1 and CDR2: MGHDK and SYGVNS. With 4 bases removed from V and 8 bases from J, the gap between germline ends came to 9 bases. Written as DNA, the CDR3 is TGTGCCAGCAGTGTGGGCATAGAGCCCCAGCATTTT. Translating gives CASSVGIEPQHF.

This rearrangement joins TRBV7-9 to TRBJ2-1, with D possibly TRBD1 on 6 matching bases. Germline lookup yields CDR1 SEHNR and CDR2 FQNEAQ (reference sequence). The V end lost 5 bases, the J end lost 6 bases, and 20 bases lay between the germline ends. The CDR3 has 16 residues. The CDR3 spells CASSNPARGGGNEQFF. As DNA, the CDR3 is TGTGCCAGCAGCAACCCCGCCAGGGGCGGTGGCAATGAGCAGTTCTTC.

The CDR3 sequence is CASSLGQIPIQYF. The DNA for the CDR3 is TGTGCCAGCAGTTTAGGACAGATCCCCATTCAGTACTTC. The rearrangement joins TRBV28 to TRBJ2-4; the D gene is possibly TRBD1 (6 bases). The V and J ends lost 2 bases and 9 bases respectively, with 11 bases between them. The CDR3 has 13 residues. The V gene's germline CDR1 is MDHEN and CDR2 SYDVKM.

The rearrangement links TRBV30 to TRBJ2-7; 10 positions agree with TRBD1. This CDR3 region has 11 residues. V dropped 6 bases and J dropped 6; count of bases not matched to a gene: 2. The germline CDR1 and CDR2 sequences are GTSNPN and SVGIG (reference sequence). As DNA, the CDR3 is TGTGCCTGCGGACAGGGGGGCGAGCAGTACTTC. Translating gives CACGQGGEQYF. Based on the CDR3 plus reference TRBV30 and TRBJ2-7, the full variable domain is SQTIHQWPATLVQPVGSPLSLECTVEGTSNPNLYWYRQAAGRGLQLLFYSVGIGQISSEVPQNLSASRPQDRQFILSSKKLLLSDSGFYLCACGQGGEQYFGPGTRLTVT.

The chain has TRBV10-2 and TRBJ1-1; 8 nucleotides agree with TRBD1. The length of the CDR3 is 14 residues. CDR1 is WSHSY and CDR2 is SAAADI in the germline V gene. J was trimmed by 1 base and V by 6 bases; bases with no gene match: 4. The CDR3 nucleotides read TGCGCCAGCAGGATAGGACAGGGGAACACTGAAGCTTTCTTT. The encoded protein is CASRIGQGNTEAFF.